What follows is one T cell receptor (beta chain) and its context. The sample belongs to a study of OX40 agonist ivuxolimab in advanced cancers. Across the study: Earlier anti-PD-1, anti-PD-L1 or anti-CTLA-4 therapy was permitted; around 40% had received some.

Sequenced by immunoSEQ multiplex PCR; TCRdb stores in-frame clones only, minus some. Of 55,000 to 90,000 clones listed, almost 90% are singletons. V gave up 7 bases and J gave up 3 bases, with 12 bases separating them. There are 13 residues in the CDR3. Germline CDR1 SNHLY, CDR2 FYNNEI. Material: CD4+ or CD8+ T cells sorted from blood, obtained in a trial of the OX40 agonist ivuxolimab. The receptor comes from an adult with an advanced solid tumor such as melanoma, head and neck, liver or kidney cancer. This chain uses TRBV2 with TRBJ2-5, with D possibly matching TRBD2 (6 bases). CDR3 nucleotide sequence: TGTGCCAGCAATCGGCAGCGGGAAGAGACCCAGTACTTC. Its protein product is CASNRQREETQYF.